This TCR beta chain was documented in a study of shared clonotypes between healthy human individuals. In the study overall: With ages of 18 to 49, the donors were a couple of women and a few men.

Positive CCR7 selection of CD45RO-negative cells yielded the naive CD8 cells, and terminally differentiated effector memory CD45RA+ cells were excluded. The CDR3 runs to 15 residues. Germline CDR1 reads SGDLS; CDR2 reads YYNGEE. V gave up 0 bases and J gave up 4 bases, with 10 bases separating them. Deep level was the assay's run setting. Per the study methods: Because ImmunoSEQ provided only junction sequences with no quality scores, the filtering differed. Profiling relied on immunoSEQ multiplex PCR, and the TCRdb table lists in-frame clones only, not all of them. Clone size and V and J calls were adopted from that table, with D and trimming inferred from the DNA. The sample records around 1.9 million clones, about 94% being singletons.

This chain uses TRBV9 with TRBJ2-2, with D possibly being TRBD2 (5 bases). The clonotype comes from a man younger than 35 in good health. Some clones in this sample may be carry-over from other donors' samples. Sequencing was carried out using naive CD8+ T cells from PBMCs. The CDR3 bases are TGTGCCAGCAGCGTAGTTGGAGCGGTCACCGGGGAGCTGTTTTTT. It specifies CASSVVGAVTGELFF.